What follows describes a single TCR beta chain. The antigen is unknown. As for treatment: oral pan-JAK inhibitor, 5-10 mg twice daily. This record belongs to a study of CD8+ T cells in alopecia areata. Points from the study as a whole: While tofacitinib was given, many expanded lesional clones persisted in scalp and blood. There were also resident alphabeta T cells of normal skin sequenced in scalp samples. Scalp clonality, along with expanded CD8+ clones among the top 100, was significantly decreased by tofacitinib.

cDNA serving as the sequencing template came from extracted, reverse transcribed RNA. Clones were sequenced by immunoSEQ multiplex PCR, and TCRdb holds only the in-frame ones, with some missing. The repertoire holds 150,000 to 200,000 clones, roughly 70% seen once, with approximately 1.4% in the top ten. Trimming removed 3 bases from V and 12 bases from J; junction bases left unmatched: 5. The CDR3 totals 14 residues. CDR1 is SGHDN, CDR2 FVKESK, per germline. The receptor was derived from a human donor with alopecia areata. The chain employs TRBV14 and TRBJ1-6; 10 nucleotides agree with TRBD1. Sample: CD4+ T cells sorted from blood, taken around week 49, from a patient treated with tofacitinib. The CDR3 nucleotides read TGTGCCAGCAGCCATGGGACAGGGGCCGGACCCCTCCACTTT. Translation: CASSHGTGAGPLHF.